This T cell receptor (beta chain) was found in a study of naive and memory T cell subsets. This clonotype was detected a few times. Its specificity is unknown. Two oligonucleotides, mixed equimolar, formed the beta constant-region primer covering TRBC1 and TRBC2. Four rounds of PCR amplified the ligated cDNA using nested alpha and beta constant-region primers plus SP2. TCRdb re-called the UMI-ligation and nested PCR reads with MiXCR, one entry per CDR3 protein. The data hold roughly 140,000 distinct CDR3 sequences, with about a sixth observed a single time. Findings of the study overall: Each distinct alpha or beta sequence counts as one clonotype. In CD4 and CD8 cells, diversity dropped from naive through EMRA.

Cells stained for CD3, CD4, CD8, CD45RA, CD27 and viability were sorted into four CD45RA/CD27 subsets. The CDR3 extends over 15 amino acids. Trimming removed 7 bases from V and 6 bases from J, with 19 bases in between. Germline CDR1 and CDR2: SGHRS and YFSETQ. The J gene is TRBJ2-2, the V gene TRBV5-1; TRBD2 might be the D (6 bases). This clonotype originated in a human donor in good health. Input material: naive CD4+ T cells from blood. CDR3 loop: CASGRDSPWPGELFF. CDR3 DNA: TGCGCCAGCGGCCGGGACTCCCCTTGGCCCGGGGAGCTGTTTTTT. The whole variable domain, filled in from reference TRBV5-1 and TRBJ2-2, reads KAGVTQTPRYLIKTRGQQVTLSCSPISGHRSVSWYQQTPGQGLQFLFEYFSETQRNKGNFPGRFSGRQFSNSRSEMNVSTLELGDSALYLCASGRDSPWPGELFFGEGSRLTVL.